This entry lists 3 T cell receptor beta chains sequenced from one sample in a study of PD-1 blockade in classical Hodgkin lymphoma (dated by TCRdb to the early 2020s). The sample's time point label, decoded: cycle 2 day 1 (C2D1) of nivolumab. Relapse after autologous stem cell transplantation had occurred in all trial patients, and cohorts A, B and C were distinguished by prior brentuximab vedotin exposure. Library construction relied on the immunoSEQ multiplex PCR assay. TCRdb re-hosts the immuneACCESS table, in-frame sequences only. Its copies lack some clones; in the studies checked, an unresolved V gene accounts for under half of them, and the cause for the rest is not known. Across this sample there are 120,000 to 150,000 clones, with just under 80% seen only once. The ten largest account for about 9.2% of the sample. The sequenced sample was peripheral blood mononuclear cells (PBMCs), obtained before the second cycle of nivolumab. Every receptor here comes from a human donor with classical Hodgkin lymphoma.

CDR3 amino acids: CASRLKRGATDTQYF. Written as DNA, the CDR3 is TGTGCCAGCAGGCTTAAGAGGGGGGCTACAGATACGCAGTATTTT. The chain carries TRBV11-2 and TRBJ2-3; D is perhaps TRBD1 or TRBD2 (6 bases each). The CDR3 length is 15 residues. The V end lost 6 bases, the J end lost 3 bases, and 16 bases lay between the germline ends. Germline-derived CDR1 and CDR2 are SGHAT and FQNNGV.

This rearrangement joins TRBV18 to TRBJ2-2; D is possibly TRBD2 (5 bases). This CDR3 has 16 residues. CDR1 is KGHSH and CDR2 is LQKENI in the germline V gene. V lost 1 base and J lost 4, with 13 bases in between. The CDR3 coding sequence is TGTGCCAGCTCACCACGGGGAGACGAATTCACCGGGGAGCTGTTTTTT. It yields the protein CASSPRGDEFTGELFF.

This clone was seen only once. V and J are TRBV6-6 and TRBJ2-1, with 7 bases lining up with TRBD1. The CDR3 extends over 15 amino acids. Per the germline V gene, CDR1 is MNHNY and CDR2 is SVGAGI (reference sequence). Losses at the gene ends were 2 bases for V and 4 bases for J; bases not matched to a gene: 5. This chain's CDR3 is CASSYRDRDYNEQFF. The DNA of the CDR3 is TGTGCCAGCAGTTACCGGGACAGAGATTACAATGAGCAGTTCTTC.